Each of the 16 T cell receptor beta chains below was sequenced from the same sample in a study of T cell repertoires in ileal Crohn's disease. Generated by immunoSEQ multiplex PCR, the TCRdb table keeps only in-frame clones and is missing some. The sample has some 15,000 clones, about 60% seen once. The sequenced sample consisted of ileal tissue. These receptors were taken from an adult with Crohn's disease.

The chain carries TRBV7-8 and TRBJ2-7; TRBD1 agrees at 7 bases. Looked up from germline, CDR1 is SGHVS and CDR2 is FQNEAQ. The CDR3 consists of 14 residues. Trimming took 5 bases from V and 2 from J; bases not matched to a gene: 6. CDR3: CASSMDRRAYEQYF. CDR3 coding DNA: TGTGCCAGCAGCATGGACAGGCGAGCCTACGAGCAGTACTTC.

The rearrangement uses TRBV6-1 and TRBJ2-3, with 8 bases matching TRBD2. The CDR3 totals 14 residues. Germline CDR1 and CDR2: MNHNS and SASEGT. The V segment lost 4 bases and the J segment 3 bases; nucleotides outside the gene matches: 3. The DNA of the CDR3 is TGTGCCAGCAGTGCCAGACTAGCGACAGATACGCAGTATTTT. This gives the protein CASSARLATDTQYF.

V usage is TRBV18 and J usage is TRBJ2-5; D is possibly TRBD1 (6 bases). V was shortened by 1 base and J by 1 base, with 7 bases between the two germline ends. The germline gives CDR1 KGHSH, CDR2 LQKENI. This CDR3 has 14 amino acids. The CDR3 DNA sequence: TGTGCCAGCTCACCACGGACAGTCCAAGAGACCCAGTACTTC. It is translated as CASSPRTVQETQYF.

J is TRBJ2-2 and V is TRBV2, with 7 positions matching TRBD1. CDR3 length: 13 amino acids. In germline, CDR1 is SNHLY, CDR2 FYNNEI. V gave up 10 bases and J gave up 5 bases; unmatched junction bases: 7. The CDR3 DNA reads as TGTGCCACCATGGGACAGAGAACCGGGGAGCTGTTTTTT. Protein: CATMGQRTGELFF.

DNA for the CDR3: TGTGCCAGCAGCTTAGCGCTAGCGAACAGGTACGAGCAGTACTTC. Translated, it gives CASSLALANRYEQYF. The V gene is TRBV7-2, the J gene TRBJ2-7, with D perhaps TRBD2 (6 bases). Deletions cut 0 bases from V and 4 bases from J, with 13 bases between. CDR1 and CDR2 from the germline V gene are SGHTA and FQGNSA. This CDR3 has 15 amino acids.

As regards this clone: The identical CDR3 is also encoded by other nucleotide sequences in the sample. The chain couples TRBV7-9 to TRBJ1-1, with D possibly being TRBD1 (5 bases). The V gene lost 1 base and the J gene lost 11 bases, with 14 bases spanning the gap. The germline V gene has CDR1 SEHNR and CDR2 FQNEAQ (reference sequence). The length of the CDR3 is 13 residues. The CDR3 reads CASSLEGRGGAFF. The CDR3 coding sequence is TGTGCCAGCAGCTTAGAGGGGAGGGGCGGCGCTTTCTTT.

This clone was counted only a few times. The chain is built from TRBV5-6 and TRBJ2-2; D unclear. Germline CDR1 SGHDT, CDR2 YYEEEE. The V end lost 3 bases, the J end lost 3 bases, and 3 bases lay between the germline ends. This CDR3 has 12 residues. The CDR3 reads CASSSYTGELFF. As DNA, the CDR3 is TGTGCCAGCAGCTCGTACACCGGGGAGCTGTTTTTT.

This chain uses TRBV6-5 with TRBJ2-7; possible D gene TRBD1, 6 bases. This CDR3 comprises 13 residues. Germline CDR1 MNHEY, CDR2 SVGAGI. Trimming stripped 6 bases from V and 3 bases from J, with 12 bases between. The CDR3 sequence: CASSSDRYYEQYF. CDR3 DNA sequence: TGTGCCAGCAGCTCGGACAGATACTACGAGCAGTACTTC.

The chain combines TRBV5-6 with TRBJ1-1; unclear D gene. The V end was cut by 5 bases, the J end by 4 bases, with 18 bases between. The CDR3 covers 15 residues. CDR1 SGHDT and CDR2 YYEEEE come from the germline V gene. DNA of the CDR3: TGTGCCAGCAGATCCTCGTATTCAGGCCTCACTGAAGCTTTCTTT. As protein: CASRSSYSGLTEAFF.

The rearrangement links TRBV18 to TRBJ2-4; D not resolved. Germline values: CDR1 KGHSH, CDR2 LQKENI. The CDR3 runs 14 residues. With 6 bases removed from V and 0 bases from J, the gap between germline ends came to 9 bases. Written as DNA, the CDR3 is TGTGCCAGCTCCCGCGGCGTAGCCAAAAACATTCAGTACTTC. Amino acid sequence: CASSRGVAKNIQYF.

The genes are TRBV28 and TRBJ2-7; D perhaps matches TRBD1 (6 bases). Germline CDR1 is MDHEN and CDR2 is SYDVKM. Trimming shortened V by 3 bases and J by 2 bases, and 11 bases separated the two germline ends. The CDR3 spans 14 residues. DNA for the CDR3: TGTGCCAGCAGTTTGGGACAAAAACCCTACGAGCAGTACTTC. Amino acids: CASSLGQKPYEQYF.

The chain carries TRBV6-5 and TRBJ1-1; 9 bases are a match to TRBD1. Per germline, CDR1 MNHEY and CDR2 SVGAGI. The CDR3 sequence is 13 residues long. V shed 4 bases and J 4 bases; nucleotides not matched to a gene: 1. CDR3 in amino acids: CASSLQGATEAFF. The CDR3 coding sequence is TGTGCCAGCAGTTTACAGGGGGCCACTGAAGCTTTCTTT.

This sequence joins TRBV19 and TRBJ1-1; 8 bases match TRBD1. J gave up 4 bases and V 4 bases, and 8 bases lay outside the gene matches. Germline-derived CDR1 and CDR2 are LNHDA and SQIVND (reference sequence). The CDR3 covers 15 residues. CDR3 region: CASSTLDRVFTEAFF. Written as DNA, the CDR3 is TGTGCCAGTAGTACCCTGGACAGGGTATTCACTGAAGCTTTCTTT.

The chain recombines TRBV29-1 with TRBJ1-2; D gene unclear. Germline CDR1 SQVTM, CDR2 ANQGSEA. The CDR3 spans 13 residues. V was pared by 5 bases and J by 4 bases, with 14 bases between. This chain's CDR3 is CSVLTAEGYGYTF. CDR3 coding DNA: TGCAGCGTTTTGACGGCGGAGGGCTATGGCTACACCTTC. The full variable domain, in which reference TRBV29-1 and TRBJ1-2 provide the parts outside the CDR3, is SAVISQKPSRDICQRGTSLTIQCQVDSQVTMMFWYRQQPGQSLTLIATANQGSEATYESGFVIDKFPISRPNLTFSTLTVSNMSPEDSSIYLCSVLTAEGYGYTFGSGTRLTVV.

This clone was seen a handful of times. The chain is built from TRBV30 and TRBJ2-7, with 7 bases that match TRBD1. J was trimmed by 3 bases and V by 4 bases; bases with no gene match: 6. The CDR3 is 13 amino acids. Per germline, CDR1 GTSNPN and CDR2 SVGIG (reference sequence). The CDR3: CAWMPTGDYEQYF. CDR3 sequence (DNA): TGTGCCTGGATGCCAACAGGGGACTACGAGCAGTACTTC.

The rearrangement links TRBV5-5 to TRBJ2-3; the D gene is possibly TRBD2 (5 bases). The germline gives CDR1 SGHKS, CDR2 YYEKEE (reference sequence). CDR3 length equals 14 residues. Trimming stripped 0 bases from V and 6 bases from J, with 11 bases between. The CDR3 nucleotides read TGTGCCAGCAGCTTGGAATCCCGCGGGGATACGCAGTATTTT. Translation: CASSLESRGDTQYF.